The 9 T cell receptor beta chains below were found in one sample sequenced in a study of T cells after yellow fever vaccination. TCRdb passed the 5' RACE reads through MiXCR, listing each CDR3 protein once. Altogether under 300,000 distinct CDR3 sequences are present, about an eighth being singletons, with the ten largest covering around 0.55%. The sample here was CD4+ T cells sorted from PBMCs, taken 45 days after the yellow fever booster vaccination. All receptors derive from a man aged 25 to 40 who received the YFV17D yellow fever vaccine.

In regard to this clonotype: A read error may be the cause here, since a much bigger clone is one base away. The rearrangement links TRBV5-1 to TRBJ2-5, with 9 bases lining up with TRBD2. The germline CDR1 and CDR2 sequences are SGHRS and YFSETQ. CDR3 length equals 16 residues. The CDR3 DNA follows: TGCGCCAGCAGCTTTCCTATAGCGGGAGATTTGGAGACCAAGTACTTC. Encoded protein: CASSFPIAGDLETKYF.

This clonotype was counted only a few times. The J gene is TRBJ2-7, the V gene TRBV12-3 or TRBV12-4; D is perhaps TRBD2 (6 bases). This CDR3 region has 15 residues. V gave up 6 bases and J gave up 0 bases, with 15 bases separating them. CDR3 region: CASRAGGAYSYEQYF. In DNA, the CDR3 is TGTGCCAGCAGGGCCGGCGGGGCCTACTCCTACGAGCAGTACTTC.

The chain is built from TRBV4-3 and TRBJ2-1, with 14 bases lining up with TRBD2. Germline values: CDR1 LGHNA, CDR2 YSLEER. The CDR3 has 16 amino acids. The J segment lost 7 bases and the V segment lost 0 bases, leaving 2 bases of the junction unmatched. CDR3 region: CASSQEGTSGRNEQFF. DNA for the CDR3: TGCGCCAGCAGCCAAGAGGGGACTAGCGGGAGAAATGAGCAGTTCTTC.

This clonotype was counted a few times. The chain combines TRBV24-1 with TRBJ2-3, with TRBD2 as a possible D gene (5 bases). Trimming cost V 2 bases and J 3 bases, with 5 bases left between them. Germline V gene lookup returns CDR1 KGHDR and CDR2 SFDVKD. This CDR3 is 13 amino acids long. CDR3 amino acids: CATSDSGTDTQYF. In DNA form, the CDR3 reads TGTGCCACCAGTGATTCGGGGACAGATACGCAGTATTTT.

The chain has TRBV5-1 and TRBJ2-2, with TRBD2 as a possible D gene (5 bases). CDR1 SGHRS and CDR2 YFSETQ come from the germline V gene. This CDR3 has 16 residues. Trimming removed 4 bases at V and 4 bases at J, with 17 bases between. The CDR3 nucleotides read TGCGCCAGCAGCCACGAACTGAGAGGAGGCACCGGGGAGCTGTTTTTT. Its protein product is CASSHELRGGTGELFF. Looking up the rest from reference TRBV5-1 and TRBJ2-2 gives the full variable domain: KAGVTQTPRYLIKTRGQQVTLSCSPISGHRSVSWYQQTPGQGLQFLFEYFSETQRNKGNFPGRFSGRQFSNSRSEMNVSTLELGDSALYLCASSHELRGGTGELFFGEGSRLTVL.

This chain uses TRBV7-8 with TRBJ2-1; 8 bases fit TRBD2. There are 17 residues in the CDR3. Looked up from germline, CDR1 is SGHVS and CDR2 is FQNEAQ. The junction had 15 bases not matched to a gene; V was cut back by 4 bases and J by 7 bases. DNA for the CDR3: TGTGCCAGCAGCTCGCTTAGCGGGACGGGGAGAGGTAATGAGCAGTTCTTC. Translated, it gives CASSSLSGTGRGNEQFF.

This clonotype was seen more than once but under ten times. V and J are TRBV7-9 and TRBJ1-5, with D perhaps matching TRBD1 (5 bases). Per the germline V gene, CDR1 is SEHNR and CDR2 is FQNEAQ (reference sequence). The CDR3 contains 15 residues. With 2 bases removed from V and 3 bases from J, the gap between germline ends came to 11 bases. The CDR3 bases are TGTGCCAGCAGCTTAAAAGGAGGGGACAATCAGCCCCAGCATTTT. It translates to CASSLKGGDNQPQHF. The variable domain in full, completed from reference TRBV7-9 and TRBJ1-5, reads DTGVSQNPRHKITKRGQNVTFRCDPISEHNRLYWYRQTLGQGPEFLTYFQNEAQLEKSRLLSDRFSAERPKGSFSTLEIQRTEQGDSAMYLCASSLKGGDNQPQHFGDGTRLSIL.

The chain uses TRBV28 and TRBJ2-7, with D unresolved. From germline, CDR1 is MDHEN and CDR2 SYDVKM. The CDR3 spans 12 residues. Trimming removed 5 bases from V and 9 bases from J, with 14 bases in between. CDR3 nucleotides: TGTGCCAGCAGTACTAATACCCGGAGGCAGTACTTC. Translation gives CASSTNTRRQYF.

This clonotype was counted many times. CDR3 protein: CASSRLNVAGEQYF. Written as DNA, the CDR3 is TGTGCCAGCAGTAGACTCAACGTTGCCGGTGAGCAGTACTTC. This chain connects TRBV27 to TRBJ2-7; D call uncertain. CDR1 MNHEY and CDR2 SMNVEV come from the germline V gene (reference sequence). Trimming took 5 bases from V and 7 from J, leaving 18 bases between them. The CDR3 covers 14 residues.